The TCR beta chain under discussion was sequenced for a study of blood T cell repertoires in COVID-19. Whole-study context: The origin of the acute and convalescent COVID-19 samples was the United States, Italy and Spain.

Those enrolled, adults aged 18 to 89 years, came from roughly 22 US areas. The study counted Cohort 3 donors as recovered given two negative PCRs, clearance, or symptom resolution. Germline V lookup: CDR1 MNHEY, CDR2 SVGAGI. The CDR3 sequence is 14 residues long. The ends were cut back, 7 bases at V and 1 base at J, with 13 bases in the middle. Authors' processing steps: How many nucleated cells were present was estimated from reference gene primer amplification. Assay: immunoSEQ multiplex PCR; the TCRdb copy retains only in-frame clones and omits some. V, J and clone size are those of that table, while D and trimming were read from the DNA. Among some 220,000 clones listed, 88% were seen once.

Material: PBMCs or T cells enriched from blood (not recorded which). The J gene is TRBJ1-2, the V gene TRBV6-5; maybe TRBD1 (6 bases). The sequence was collected from a woman in her twenties or thirties who had recovered from COVID-19. In nucleotides, the CDR3 is TGTGCCAGCATGTGGACAGCCGGTAACTATGGCTACACCTTC. Protein: CASMWTAGNYGYTF.